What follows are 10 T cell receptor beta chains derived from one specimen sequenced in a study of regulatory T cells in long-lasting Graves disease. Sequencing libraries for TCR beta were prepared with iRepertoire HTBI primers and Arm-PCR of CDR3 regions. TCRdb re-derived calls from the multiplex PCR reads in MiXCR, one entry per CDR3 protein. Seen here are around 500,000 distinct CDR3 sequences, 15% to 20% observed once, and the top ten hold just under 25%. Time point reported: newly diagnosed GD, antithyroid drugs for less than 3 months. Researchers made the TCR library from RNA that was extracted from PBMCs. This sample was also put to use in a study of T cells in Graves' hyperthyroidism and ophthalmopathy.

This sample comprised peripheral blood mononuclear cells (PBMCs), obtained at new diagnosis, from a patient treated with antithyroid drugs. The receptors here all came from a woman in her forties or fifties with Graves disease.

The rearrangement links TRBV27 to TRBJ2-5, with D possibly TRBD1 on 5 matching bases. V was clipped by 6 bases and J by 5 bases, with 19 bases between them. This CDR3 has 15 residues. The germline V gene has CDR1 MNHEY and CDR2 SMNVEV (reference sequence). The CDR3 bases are TGTGCCAGCAGGCTCAGGAAAGGGGTCTCCGAGACCCAGTACTTC. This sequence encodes CASRLRKGVSETQYF.

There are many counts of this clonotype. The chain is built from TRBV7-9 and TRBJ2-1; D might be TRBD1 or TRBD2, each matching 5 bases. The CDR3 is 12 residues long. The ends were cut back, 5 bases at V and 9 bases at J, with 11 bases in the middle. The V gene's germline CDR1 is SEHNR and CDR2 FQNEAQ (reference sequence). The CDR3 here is CASSPGTSEQFF. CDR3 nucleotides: TGTGCCAGCAGCCCAGGGACCTCTGAGCAGTTCTTC.

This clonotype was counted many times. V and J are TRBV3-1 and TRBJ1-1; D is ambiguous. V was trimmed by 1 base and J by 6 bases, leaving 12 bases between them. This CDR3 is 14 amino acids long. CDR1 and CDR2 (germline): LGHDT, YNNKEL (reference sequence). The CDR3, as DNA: TGTGCCAGCAGCCAAGCTTTTGCGGGCTCTGAAGCTTTCTTT. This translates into CASSQAFAGSEAFF. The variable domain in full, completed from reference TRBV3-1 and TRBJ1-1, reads DTAVSQTPKYLVTQMGNDKSIKCEQNLGHDTMYWYKQDSKKFLKIMFSYNNKELIINETVPNRFSPKSPDKAHLNLHINSLELGDSAVYFCASSQAFAGSEAFFGQGTRLTVV.

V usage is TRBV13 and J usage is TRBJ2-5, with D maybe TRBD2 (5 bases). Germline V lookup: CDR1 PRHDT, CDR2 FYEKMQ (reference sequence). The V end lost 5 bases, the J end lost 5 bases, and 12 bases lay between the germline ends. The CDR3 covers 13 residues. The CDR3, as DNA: TGTGCCAGCAGCCAGGCGGGCAGGGAGACCCAGTACTTC. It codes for CASSQAGRETQYF.

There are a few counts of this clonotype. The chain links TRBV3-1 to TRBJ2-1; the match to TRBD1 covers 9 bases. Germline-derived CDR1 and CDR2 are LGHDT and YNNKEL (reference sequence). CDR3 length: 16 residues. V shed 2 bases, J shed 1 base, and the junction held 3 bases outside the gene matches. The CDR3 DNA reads TGTGCCAGCAGCCAAAATGGACAGGGGTCCTACAATGAGCAGTTCTTC. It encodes CASSQNGQGSYNEQFF.

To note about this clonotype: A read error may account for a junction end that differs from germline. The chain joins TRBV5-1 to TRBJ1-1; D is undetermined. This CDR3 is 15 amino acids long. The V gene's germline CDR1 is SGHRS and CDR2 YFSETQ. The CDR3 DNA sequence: TGTGCCAGCAGCTCCGCAGGAAAGCGGAACACTGAAGCTTTCTTT. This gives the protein CASSSAGKRNTEAFF.

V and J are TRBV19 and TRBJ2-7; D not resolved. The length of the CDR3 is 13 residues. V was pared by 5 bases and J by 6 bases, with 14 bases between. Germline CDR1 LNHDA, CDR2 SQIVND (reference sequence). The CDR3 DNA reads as TGTGCCAGTAGTTACGGGCCCCTGGGCGAGCAGTACTTC. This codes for CASSYGPLGEQYF.

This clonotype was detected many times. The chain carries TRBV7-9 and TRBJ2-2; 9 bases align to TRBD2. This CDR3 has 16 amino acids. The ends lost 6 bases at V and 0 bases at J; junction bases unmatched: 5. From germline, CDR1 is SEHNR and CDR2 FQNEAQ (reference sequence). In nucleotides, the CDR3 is TGTGCCAGCAGGAGAAGCGGGGGGACGAACACCGGGGAGCTGTTTTTT. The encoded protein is CASRRSGGTNTGELFF.

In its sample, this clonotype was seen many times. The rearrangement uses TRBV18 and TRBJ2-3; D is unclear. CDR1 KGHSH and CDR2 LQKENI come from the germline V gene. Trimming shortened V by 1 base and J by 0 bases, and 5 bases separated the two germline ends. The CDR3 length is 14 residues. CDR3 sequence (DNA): TGTGCCAGCTCACCACAGGGTAGCACAGATACGCAGTATTTT. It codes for CASSPQGSTDTQYF.

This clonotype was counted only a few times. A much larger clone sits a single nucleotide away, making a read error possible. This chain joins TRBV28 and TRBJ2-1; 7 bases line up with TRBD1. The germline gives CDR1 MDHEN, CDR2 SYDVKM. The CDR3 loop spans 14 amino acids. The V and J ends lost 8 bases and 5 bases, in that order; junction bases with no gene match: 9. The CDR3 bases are TGTGCCAGCGGTCCGGGGACAGCGAACAATGAGCAGTTCTTC. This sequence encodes CASGPGTANNEQFF. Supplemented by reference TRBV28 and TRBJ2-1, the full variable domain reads DVKVTQSSRYLVKRTGEKVFLECVQDMDHENMFWYRQDPGLGLRLIYFSYDVKMKEKGDIPEGYSVSREKKERFSLILESASTNQTSMYLCASGPGTANNEQFFGPGTRLTVL.